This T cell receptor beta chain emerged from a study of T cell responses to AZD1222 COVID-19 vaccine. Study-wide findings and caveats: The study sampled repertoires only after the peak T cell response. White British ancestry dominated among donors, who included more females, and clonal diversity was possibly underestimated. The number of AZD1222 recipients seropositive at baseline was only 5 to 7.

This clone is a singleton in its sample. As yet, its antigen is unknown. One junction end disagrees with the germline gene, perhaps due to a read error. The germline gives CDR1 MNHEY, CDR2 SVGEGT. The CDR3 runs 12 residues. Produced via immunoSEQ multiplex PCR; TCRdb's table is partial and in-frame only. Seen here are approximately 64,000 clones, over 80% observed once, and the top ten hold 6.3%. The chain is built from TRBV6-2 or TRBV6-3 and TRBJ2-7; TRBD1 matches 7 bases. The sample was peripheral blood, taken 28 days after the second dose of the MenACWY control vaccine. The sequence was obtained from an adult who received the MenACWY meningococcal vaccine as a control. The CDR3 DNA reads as TGTGCCAGCAGTTCCGCAGGACAGGCCGAGGACTTC. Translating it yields CASSSAGQAEDF.